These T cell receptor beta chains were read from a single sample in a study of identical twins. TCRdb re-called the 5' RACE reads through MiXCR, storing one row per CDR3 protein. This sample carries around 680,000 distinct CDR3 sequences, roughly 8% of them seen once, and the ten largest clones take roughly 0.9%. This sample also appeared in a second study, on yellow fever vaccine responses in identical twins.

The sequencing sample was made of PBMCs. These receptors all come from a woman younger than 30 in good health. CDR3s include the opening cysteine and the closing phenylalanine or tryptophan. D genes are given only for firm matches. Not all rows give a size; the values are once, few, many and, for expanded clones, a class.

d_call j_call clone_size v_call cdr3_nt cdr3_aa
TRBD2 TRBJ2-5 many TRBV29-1 TGCAGCGTTGGAGGGGGACTAGCGGTTATATTC CSVGGGLAVIF
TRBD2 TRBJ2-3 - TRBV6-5 TGTGCCAGCAGTTTGACCGCTAGCGGGGTGGTCACAGATACGCAGTATTTT CASSLTASGVVTDTQYF
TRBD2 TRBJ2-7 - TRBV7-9 TGTGCCAGCACCCCGGTAGGGACTAGCTCCTACGAGCAGTACTTC CASTPVGTSSYEQYF
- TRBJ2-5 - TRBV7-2 TGTGCCAGCAGCTTTTGGCATTTTGAGACCCAGTACTTC CASSFWHFETQYF
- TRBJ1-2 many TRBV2 TGTGCCAGCAGTGATAGGCGAAATGACTATGGCTACACCTTC CASSDRRNDYGYTF
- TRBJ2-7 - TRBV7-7 TGTGCTAGCAGCTTAGCGGATCGACCTCGGAGGAGGCACGAGCAGTACTTC CASSLADRPRRRHEQYF
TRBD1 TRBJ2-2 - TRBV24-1 TGTGCCACCAGTGATCGGACAGGGCACACCGGGGAGCTGTTTTTT CATSDRTGHTGELFF
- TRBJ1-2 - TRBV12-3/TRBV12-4 TGTGCCAGCAGTTATGGGGAGGCAATCCGCTATGGCTACACCTTC CASSYGEAIRYGYTF
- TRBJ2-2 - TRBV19 TGTGCCAGTAGTACCTTCCCCGGGGAGCTGTTTTTT CASSTFPGELFF
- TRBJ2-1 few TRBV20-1 TGCAGTGCTAAGAGTGGTGGGCCGTATGAGTTCTTC CSAKSGGPYEFF
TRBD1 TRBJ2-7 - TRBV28 TGTGCCAGCAGTCCGCTTACAGGGGTATTAAGCTCCTACGAGCAGTACTTC CASSPLTGVLSSYEQYF
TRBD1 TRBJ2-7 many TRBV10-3 TGTGCCATCAGCGCCGGGACAGGGGGATACGAGCAGTACTTC CAISAGTGGYEQYF
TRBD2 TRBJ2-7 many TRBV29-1 TGCAGCGTTGGAGAGAGCGGACTAGCGTACTCCTACGAGCAGTACTTC CSVGESGLAYSYEQYF
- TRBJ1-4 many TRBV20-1 TGCAGTGCTACCGGGGGCACTAATGAAAAACTGTTTTTT CSATGGTNEKLFF
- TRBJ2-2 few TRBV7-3 TGTGCCAGCAGCCCAACGGCGGGACAGCTTGAGTATATTGCGAACACCGGGGAGCTGTTTTTT CASSPTAGQLEYIANTGELFF
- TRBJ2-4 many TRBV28 TGTGCCAGCAGTGTTGGTGCGGCCAAAAACATTCAGTACTTC CASSVGAAKNIQYF
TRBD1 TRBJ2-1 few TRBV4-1 TGCGCCAGCAGCCACCGGGACAGGGGTGGGGATGAGCAGTTCTTC CASSHRDRGGDEQFF
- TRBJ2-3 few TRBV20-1 TGCAGTGCTAGAGACACGGGGACCGTAGATACGCAGTATTTT CSARDTGTVDTQYF
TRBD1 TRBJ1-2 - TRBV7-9 TGTGCCAGCAGCTTACCGGACAGGGAGACCTATGGCTACACCTTC CASSLPDRETYGYTF
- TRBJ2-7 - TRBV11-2 TGTGCCAGCAGCTTAGAGGGTGCAGGACGCTTCGCCGAGCAGTACTTC CASSLEGAGRFAEQYF
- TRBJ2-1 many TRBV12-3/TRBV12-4 TGTGCCAGCAGAACTACAAATGAGCAGTTCTTC CASRTTNEQFF
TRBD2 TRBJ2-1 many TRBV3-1 TGTGCCAGCGGGACTAGCGGGACCATGCGGGATGAGCAGTTCTTC CASGTSGTMRDEQFF
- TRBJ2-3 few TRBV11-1 TGTGCCAGCAGCTATACGGGGCTAGCCGGCGGATCCACAGATACGCAGTATTTT CASSYTGLAGGSTDTQYF
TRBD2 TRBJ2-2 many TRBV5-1 TGCGCCAGCAGCCCCTTAGCGGGGTCGACCACCGGGGAGCTGTTTTTT CASSPLAGSTTGELFF